The rows below give T cell receptor beta chains drawn from one sample of a study of technical replicates of blood from a few donors. This table comes from immunoSEQ multiplex PCR, and its TCRdb copy is limited to in-frame clones, with some not included. The sample has roughly 93,000 clones; approximately 94% are singletons. The sequenced material came from T cells isolated from PBMCs. The receptors come from a human donor in good health. Each CDR3 is given with its conserved first and last residue. D genes are given only for firm matches.

d_call	v_call	j_call	cdr3_length	cdr3_aa
.	TRBV6-5	TRBJ2-6	15	CASSQQGSGANVLTF
.	TRBV6-6	TRBJ2-7	14	CASSKQGVRGEQYF
.	TRBV19	TRBJ2-2	15	CASSILDTWSGELFF
.	TRBV27	TRBJ1-2	14	CASTQTATSYGYTF
.	TRBV4-2	TRBJ2-2	16	CASSQDFYANTGELFF
.	TRBV5-8	TRBJ2-1	17	CASSLANGGLSYNEQFF
.	TRBV28	TRBJ1-1	15	CASSLAYRDNTEAFF
.	TRBV7-9	TRBJ1-3	14	CASSPQGSGNTIYF
.	TRBV21-1	TRBJ2-5	13	CASSEGSTETQYF
.	TRBV4-1	TRBJ1-2	15	CASSRQVDGIYGYTF
TRBD2	TRBV10-2	TRBJ2-1	13	CASSESSGYEQFF
TRBD2	TRBV7-8	TRBJ2-7	15	CASSLKASGTVEQYF
.	TRBV15	TRBJ2-7	14	CATSREGVLDEQYF
.	TRBV25-1	TRBJ1-3	16	CASSDQSRASGNTIYF
TRBD2	TRBV11-2	TRBJ2-3	14	CASSAGLVSDTQYF
TRBD2	TRBV2	TRBJ2-1	14	CARIGLAALDEQFF
TRBD1	TRBV18	TRBJ2-1	14	CASSFGTADNEQFF
TRBD1	TRBV6-5	TRBJ1-2	15	CASSSGQGLGYGYTF
.	TRBV12-2	TRBJ2-1	15	CASRLEAGSYNEQFF
.	TRBV6-4	TRBJ2-5	13	CASKEGEGKTQYF
TRBD2	TRBV6-5	TRBJ2-7	14	CASSRQGGDYEQYF
TRBD1	TRBV10-2	TRBJ2-5	18	CASWGPPGTGGLGETQYF
.	TRBV7-9	TRBJ1-1	14	CASSLASETTEAFF
.	TRBV28	TRBJ1-1	14	CASSLRRGYTEAFF
.	TRBV6-5	TRBJ2-7	15	CASSYSSSPSYEQYF
.	TRBV7-2	TRBJ1-5	15	CASSLAPTGGQPQHF
TRBD2	TRBV5-1	TRBJ2-7	15	CASSRQAGGPHEQYF
.	TRBV28	TRBJ1-1	14	CASSFHPRNTEAFF
.	TRBV14	TRBJ2-7	13	CASSQAFRGEQYF
.	TRBV18	TRBJ2-3	13	CASSPWETDTQYF
TRBD2	TRBV28	TRBJ2-3	16	CASIAGTSFGTDTQYF
.	TRBV18	TRBJ1-2	15	CASSPQTVRSSGYTF
TRBD2	TRBV9	TRBJ2-1	20	CASSVGTGTSGSWVVNEQFF
.	TRBV10-1	TRBJ1-4	13	CTRGAIQNEKLFF
.	TRBV2	TRBJ1-1	14	CASSIPQGNTEAFF
TRBD1	TRBV11-2	TRBJ1-1	14	CASSFLQGDTEAFF
TRBD1	TRBV4-1	TRBJ1-1	14	CASSLRQGVTEAFF
.	TRBV28	TRBJ1-1	11	CASSLTDRAFF
TRBD1	TRBV6-6	TRBJ2-3	14	CASSYTGGENTQYF
.	TRBV7-8	TRBJ1-6	17	CASSDKGHPPLNSPLHF